One sample yielded the 15 T cell receptor beta chains listed below, sequenced in a study of cytomegalovirus exposure and HLA in healthy donors. The PCR contained 60 Vbeta and 13 Jbeta primers. The repertoire was sequenced with immunoSEQ multiplex PCR; TCRdb's copy has only in-frame clones and lacks some. The profile shows fewer than 200,000 clones, approximately 70% of them singletons. Material for sequencing was PBMCs. The origin of the receptors is a woman in her 30s in good health and CMV-seronegative.

The chain recombines TRBV29-1 with TRBJ2-5; a weak D match, TRBD1 (6 bases). Judging by the DNA end, TRBJ2-7 fits better; the J call may be wrong. Per germline, CDR1 SQVTM and CDR2 ANQGSEA. The CDR3 length is 12 residues. Here the CDR3 DNA reads TGCAGCGGTAGGACAGTCTCCTACGAGCAGTACTTC. It is translated as CSGRTVSYEQYF.

The chain joins TRBV9 to TRBJ1-2; possibly TRBD1 for D (5 bases). This CDR3 is built from 15 residues. The ends were cut back, 2 bases at V and 2 bases at J, with 13 bases in the middle. Germline loops: CDR1 SGDLS, CDR2 YYNGEE. CDR3 protein: CASSVSDIQNYGYTF. The CDR3 DNA reads TGTGCCAGCAGCGTTTCGGACATACAAAACTATGGCTACACCTTC.

The chain carries TRBV5-1 and TRBJ1-1; D unclear. Germline assignment: CDR1 SGHRS and CDR2 YFSETQ. Trimming took 6 bases from V and 2 from J, leaving 17 bases between them. This CDR3 is built from 15 residues. Here the CDR3 reads CASNPTPVVNTEAFF. For the CDR3, the DNA is TGCGCCAGCAATCCCACCCCGGTGGTTAACACTGAAGCTTTCTTT.

The chain combines TRBV4-1 with TRBJ2-1; 8 nucleotides line up with TRBD2. Trimming took 1 base from V and 8 from J; bases not matched to a gene: 10. From germline, CDR1 is MGHRA and CDR2 YSYEKL. The CDR3 is 16 amino acids. CDR3 protein: CASSQAPPGGPHEQFF. The CDR3 bases are TGCGCCAGCAGCCAAGCCCCCCCGGGAGGGCCCCATGAGCAGTTCTTC.

This clone was recorded once. The chain uses TRBV4-1 and TRBJ1-2, with 7 bases aligning to TRBD1. Per the germline V gene, CDR1 is MGHRA and CDR2 is YSYEKL. V shed 6 bases and J 2 bases; nucleotides not matched to a gene: 9. The CDR3 has 15 amino acids. The CDR3 loop reads CASRPSTGRNYGYTF. As DNA, the CDR3 is TGCGCCAGCAGGCCCTCGACAGGGAGGAACTATGGCTACACCTTC.

This clone was seen only a few times. The chain recombines TRBV28 with TRBJ1-3, with TRBD1 identical over 8 bases. Germline CDR1 and CDR2: MDHEN and SYDVKM. The length of the CDR3 is 14 residues. The J segment lost 7 bases and the V segment lost 1 base, leaving 3 bases of the junction unmatched. This chain's CDR3 is CASSLSYRGNTIYF. The CDR3 DNA reads as TGTGCCAGCAGTTTATCGTACAGGGGGAACACCATATATTTT. Full variable domain (outside the CDR3, taken from reference TRBV28 and TRBJ1-3): DVKVTQSSRYLVKRTGEKVFLECVQDMDHENMFWYRQDPGLGLRLIYFSYDVKMKEKGDIPEGYSVSREKKERFSLILESASTNQTSMYLCASSLSYRGNTIYFGEGSWLTVV.

This chain uses TRBV4-2 with TRBJ2-1; D might be TRBD2 (6 bases). Germline CDR1 reads LGHNA; CDR2 reads YNFKEQ. The CDR3 loop spans 14 amino acids. V was pared by 0 bases and J by 8 bases, with 11 bases between. The CDR3 sequence is CASSQDAGNDEQFF. The DNA for the CDR3 is TGTGCCAGCAGCCAAGATGCGGGGAATGATGAGCAGTTCTTC.

The rearrangement joins TRBV7-6 to TRBJ1-2; D remains unclear. With 7 bases removed from V and 8 bases from J, the gap between germline ends came to 11 bases. The CDR3 has 11 amino acids. CDR1 and CDR2 from the germline V gene are SGHVS and FNYEAQ. CDR3 amino acids: CASMGAGGYTF. CDR3 nucleotide sequence: TGTGCCAGCATGGGTGCGGGGGGCTACACCTTC.

The chain recombines TRBV7-6 with TRBJ2-7; 9 bases are a match to TRBD1. The V gene's germline CDR1 is SGHVS and CDR2 FNYEAQ. Trimming at V came to 1 base and at J to 6 bases, leaving 4 bases not matched to a gene. The length of the CDR3 is 14 residues. In nucleotides, the CDR3 is TGTGCCAGCAGCTTAGGGACAGGGGCTTGCGAGCAGTACTTC. Translated, it gives CASSLGTGACEQYF.

The chain joins TRBV4-1 to TRBJ1-2, with 10 bases matching TRBD1. Looked up from germline, CDR1 is MGHRA and CDR2 is YSYEKL. V gave up 2 bases and J gave up 5 bases; unmatched junction bases: 8. This CDR3 region has 16 residues. The CDR3 DNA is TGCGCCAGCAGCCAACCCAGACAGGGGGCGGTTTATGGCTACACCTTC. Translated: CASSQPRQGAVYGYTF.

The chain employs TRBV13 and TRBJ2-7; 7 nucleotides line up with TRBD1. The length of the CDR3 is 16 residues. Germline CDR1 reads PRHDT; CDR2 reads FYEKMQ (reference sequence). V lost 1 base to trimming and J lost 3 bases; unmatched junction nucleotides: 9. In DNA, the CDR3 is TGTGCCAGCAGCTTAGTGAACGGACAGGCCGACTACGAGCAGTACTTC. Its protein is CASSLVNGQADYEQYF.

The chain carries TRBV9 and TRBJ2-2; D is undetermined. Per germline, CDR1 SGDLS and CDR2 YYNGEE. Trimming shortened V by 1 base and J by 4 bases, and 11 bases separated the two germline ends. The CDR3 loop spans 15 amino acids. The CDR3 protein is CASSVSPTGTGELFF. The CDR3 nucleotides are TGTGCCAGCAGCGTATCCCCAACGGGCACCGGGGAGCTGTTTTTT.

J is TRBJ1-4 and V is TRBV4-2; 8 bases line up with TRBD1. There are 15 residues in the CDR3. Germline CDR1 reads LGHNA; CDR2 reads YNFKEQ. The V and J ends lost 2 bases and 4 bases, in that order; junction bases with no gene match: 3. CDR3 nucleotides: TGTGCCAGCAGCCAAATGGACAGGGATAATGAAAAACTGTTTTTT. It specifies CASSQMDRDNEKLFF.

In its sample, this clone was seen a few times. The chain is built from TRBV10-2 and TRBJ2-5, with 15 nucleotides matching TRBD2. The V segment lost 8 bases and the J segment 5 bases; nucleotides outside the gene matches: 15. The CDR3 runs 18 residues. Germline values: CDR1 WSHSY, CDR2 SAAADI. In DNA form, the CDR3 reads TGCGCCAGCCTCTCGGAGGGACTAGCGGGGGGATTCGGGGAGACCCAGTACTTC. As protein: CASLSEGLAGGFGETQYF.

CDR3 DNA: TGTGCCAGCAGGCTAGAAGTTAACTATGGCTACACCTTC. Translating gives CASRLEVNYGYTF. The chain employs TRBV6-6 and TRBJ1-2; D unresolved. Trimming took 6 bases from V and 1 from J, leaving 9 bases between them. CDR1 is MNHNY and CDR2 is SVGAGI in the germline V gene (reference sequence). The CDR3 loop spans 13 amino acids.